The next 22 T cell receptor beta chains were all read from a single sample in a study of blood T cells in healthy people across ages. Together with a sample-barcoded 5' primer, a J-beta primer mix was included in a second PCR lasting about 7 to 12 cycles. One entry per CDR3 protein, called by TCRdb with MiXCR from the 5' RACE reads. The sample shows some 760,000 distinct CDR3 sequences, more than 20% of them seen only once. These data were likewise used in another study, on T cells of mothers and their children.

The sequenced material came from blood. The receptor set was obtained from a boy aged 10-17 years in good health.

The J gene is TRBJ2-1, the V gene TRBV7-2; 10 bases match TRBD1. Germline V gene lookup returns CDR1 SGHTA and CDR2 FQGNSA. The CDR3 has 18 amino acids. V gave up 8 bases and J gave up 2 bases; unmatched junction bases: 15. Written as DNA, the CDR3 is TGTGCCAGCCAACACCAACCCACCGGGACAGGGGCCTACAATGAGCAGTTCTTC. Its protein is CASQHQPTGTGAYNEQFF.

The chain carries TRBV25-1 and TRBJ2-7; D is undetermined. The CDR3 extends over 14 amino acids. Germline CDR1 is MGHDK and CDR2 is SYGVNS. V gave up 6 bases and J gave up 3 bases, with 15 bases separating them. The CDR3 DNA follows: TGTGCCAGCAGATATCATGGTTGGCTCTACGAGCAGTACTTC. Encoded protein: CASRYHGWLYEQYF.

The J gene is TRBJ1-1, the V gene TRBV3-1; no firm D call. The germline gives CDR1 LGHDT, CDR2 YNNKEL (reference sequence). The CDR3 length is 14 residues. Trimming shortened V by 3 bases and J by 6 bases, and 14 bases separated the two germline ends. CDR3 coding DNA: TGTGCCAGCAGCCAGGTCCTAAAGGTGTCTGAAGCTTTCTTT. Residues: CASSQVLKVSEAFF.

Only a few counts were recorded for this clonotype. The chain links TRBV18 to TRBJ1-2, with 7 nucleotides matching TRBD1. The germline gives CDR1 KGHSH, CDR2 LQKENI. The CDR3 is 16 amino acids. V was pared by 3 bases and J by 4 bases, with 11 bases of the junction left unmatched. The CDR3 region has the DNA TGTGCCAGCTCACCCATACGAGCGACAGGGCCCTATGGCTACACCTTC. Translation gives CASSPIRATGPYGYTF.

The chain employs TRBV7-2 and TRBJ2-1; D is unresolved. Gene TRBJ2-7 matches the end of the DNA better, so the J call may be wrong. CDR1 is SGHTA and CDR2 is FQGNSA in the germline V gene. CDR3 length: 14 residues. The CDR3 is CASSLNAITYEQYF. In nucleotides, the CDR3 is TGTGCCAGCAGCTTAAATGCTATTACCTACGAGCAGTACTTC.

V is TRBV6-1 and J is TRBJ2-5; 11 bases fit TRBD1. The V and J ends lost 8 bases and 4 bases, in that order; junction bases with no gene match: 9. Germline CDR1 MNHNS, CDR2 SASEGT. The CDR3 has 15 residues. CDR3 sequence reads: CASAGGTGGRETQYF. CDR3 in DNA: TGTGCCAGCGCCGGGGGGACAGGGGGACGAGAGACCCAGTACTTC.

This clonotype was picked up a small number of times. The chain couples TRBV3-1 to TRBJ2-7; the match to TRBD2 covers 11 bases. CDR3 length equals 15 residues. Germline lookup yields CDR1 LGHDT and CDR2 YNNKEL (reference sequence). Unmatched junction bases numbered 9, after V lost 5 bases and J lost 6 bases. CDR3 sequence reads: CASSARLAGLFEQYF. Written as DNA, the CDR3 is TGTGCCAGCAGCGCCCGACTAGCGGGACTCTTCGAGCAGTACTTC.

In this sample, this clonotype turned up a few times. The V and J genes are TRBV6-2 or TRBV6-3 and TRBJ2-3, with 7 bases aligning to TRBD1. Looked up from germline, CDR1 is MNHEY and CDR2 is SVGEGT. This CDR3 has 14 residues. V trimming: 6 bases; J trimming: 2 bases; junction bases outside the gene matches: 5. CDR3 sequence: CASRSDRVTDTQYF. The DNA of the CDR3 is TGTGCCAGCAGGTCAGACAGGGTCACAGATACGCAGTATTTT.

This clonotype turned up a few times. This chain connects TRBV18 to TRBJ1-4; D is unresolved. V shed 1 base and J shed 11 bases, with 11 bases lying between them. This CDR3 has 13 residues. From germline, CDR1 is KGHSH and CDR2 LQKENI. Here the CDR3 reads CASSPRQDTKLFF. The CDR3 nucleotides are TGTGCCAGCTCACCACGACAAGATACTAAACTGTTTTTT.

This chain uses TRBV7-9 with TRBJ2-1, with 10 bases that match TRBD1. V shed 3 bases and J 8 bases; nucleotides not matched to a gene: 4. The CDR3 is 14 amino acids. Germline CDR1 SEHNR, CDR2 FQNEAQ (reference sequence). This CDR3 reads CASSFPDRGDEQFF. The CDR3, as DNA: TGTGCCAGCAGCTTCCCGGACAGGGGGGATGAGCAGTTCTTC.

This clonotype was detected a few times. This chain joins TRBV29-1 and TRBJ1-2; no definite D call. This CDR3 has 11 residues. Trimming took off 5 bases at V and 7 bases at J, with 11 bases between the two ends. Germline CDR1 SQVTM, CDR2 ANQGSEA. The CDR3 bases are TGCAGCGTTTTTGTGGACGGTGGCTACACCTTC. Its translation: CSVFVDGGYTF.

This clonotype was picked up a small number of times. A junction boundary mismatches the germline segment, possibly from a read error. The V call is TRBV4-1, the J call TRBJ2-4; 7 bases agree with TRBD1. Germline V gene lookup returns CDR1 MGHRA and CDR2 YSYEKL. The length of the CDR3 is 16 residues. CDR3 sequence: CASSQGDRIARNIQYF. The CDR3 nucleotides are TGCGCCAGCAGCCAAGGGGACAGAATAGCCAGAAACATTCAGTACTTC.

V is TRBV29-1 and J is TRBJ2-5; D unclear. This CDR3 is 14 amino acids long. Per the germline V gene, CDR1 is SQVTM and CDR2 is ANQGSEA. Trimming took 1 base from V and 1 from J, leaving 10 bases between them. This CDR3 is CSVEVDTLQETQYF. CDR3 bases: TGCAGCGTTGAAGTAGACACCCTCCAAGAGACCCAGTACTTC.

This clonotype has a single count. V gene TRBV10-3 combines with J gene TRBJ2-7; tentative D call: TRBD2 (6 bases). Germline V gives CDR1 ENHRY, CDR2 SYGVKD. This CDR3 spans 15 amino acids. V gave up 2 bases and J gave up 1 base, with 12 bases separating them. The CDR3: CAISEPGDSSYEQYF. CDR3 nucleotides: TGTGCCATCAGTGAGCCGGGGGATTCTTCCTACGAGCAGTACTTC.

CDR3 protein: CASSPEIRETQYF. As DNA, the CDR3 is TGTGCCAGCAGCCCCGAGATTCGGGAGACCCAGTACTTC. The chain links TRBV3-1 to TRBJ2-5; D not certain. The CDR3 sequence is 13 residues long. CDR1 and CDR2 (germline): LGHDT, YNNKEL (reference sequence). Trimming removed 4 bases at V and 5 bases at J, with 11 bases between.

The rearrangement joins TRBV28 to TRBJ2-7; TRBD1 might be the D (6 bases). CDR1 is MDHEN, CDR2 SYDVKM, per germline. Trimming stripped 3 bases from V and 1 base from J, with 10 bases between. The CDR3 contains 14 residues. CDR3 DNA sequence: TGTGCCAGCAGTTTTACAGGGTGGTCCTACGAGCAGTACTTC. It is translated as CASSFTGWSYEQYF. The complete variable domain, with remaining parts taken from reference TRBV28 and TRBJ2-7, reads DVKVTQSSRYLVKRTGEKVFLECVQDMDHENMFWYRQDPGLGLRLIYFSYDVKMKEKGDIPEGYSVSREKKERFSLILESASTNQTSMYLCASSFTGWSYEQYFGPGTRLTVT.

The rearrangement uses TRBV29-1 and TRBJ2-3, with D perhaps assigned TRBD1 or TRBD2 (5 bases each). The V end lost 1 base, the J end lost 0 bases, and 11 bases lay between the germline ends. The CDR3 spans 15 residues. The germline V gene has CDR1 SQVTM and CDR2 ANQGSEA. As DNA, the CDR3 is TGCAGCGTTGAAGGGGACGAAGCTAGCACAGATACGCAGTATTTT. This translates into CSVEGDEASTDTQYF.

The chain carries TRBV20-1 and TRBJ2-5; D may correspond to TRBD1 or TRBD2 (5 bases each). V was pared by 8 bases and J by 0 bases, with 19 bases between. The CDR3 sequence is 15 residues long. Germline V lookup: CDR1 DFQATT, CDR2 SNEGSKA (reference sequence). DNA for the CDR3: TGCAGTACTCAAGCCCCGGGACCCCACCAAGAGACCCAGTACTTC. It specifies CSTQAPGPHQETQYF.

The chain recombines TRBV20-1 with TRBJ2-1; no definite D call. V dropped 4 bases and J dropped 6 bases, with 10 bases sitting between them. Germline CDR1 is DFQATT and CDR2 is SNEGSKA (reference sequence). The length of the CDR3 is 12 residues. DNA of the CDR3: TGCAGTGCTACCAGGACGGGCAATGAGCAGTTCTTC. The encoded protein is CSATRTGNEQFF.

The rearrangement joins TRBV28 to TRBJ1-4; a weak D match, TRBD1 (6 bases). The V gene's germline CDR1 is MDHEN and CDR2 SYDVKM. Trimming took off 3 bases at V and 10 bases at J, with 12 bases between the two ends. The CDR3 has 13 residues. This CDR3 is CASSFIQGAKLFF. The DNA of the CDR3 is TGTGCCAGCAGTTTTATACAGGGTGCAAAACTGTTTTTT.

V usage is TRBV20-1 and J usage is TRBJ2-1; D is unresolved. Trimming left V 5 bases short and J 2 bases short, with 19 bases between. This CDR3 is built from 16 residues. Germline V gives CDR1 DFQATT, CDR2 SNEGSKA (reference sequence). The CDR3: CSAPAHDLPPYNEQFF. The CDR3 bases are TGCAGTGCTCCCGCACACGACCTACCTCCCTACAATGAGCAGTTCTTC.

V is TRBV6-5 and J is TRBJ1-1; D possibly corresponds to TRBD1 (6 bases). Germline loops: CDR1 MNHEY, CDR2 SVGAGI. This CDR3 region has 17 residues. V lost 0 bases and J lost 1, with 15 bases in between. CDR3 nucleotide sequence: TGTGCCAGCAGTTACTCGGGGGCGGCCCCAGGGAACACTGAAGCTTTCTTT. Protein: CASSYSGAAPGNTEAFF.